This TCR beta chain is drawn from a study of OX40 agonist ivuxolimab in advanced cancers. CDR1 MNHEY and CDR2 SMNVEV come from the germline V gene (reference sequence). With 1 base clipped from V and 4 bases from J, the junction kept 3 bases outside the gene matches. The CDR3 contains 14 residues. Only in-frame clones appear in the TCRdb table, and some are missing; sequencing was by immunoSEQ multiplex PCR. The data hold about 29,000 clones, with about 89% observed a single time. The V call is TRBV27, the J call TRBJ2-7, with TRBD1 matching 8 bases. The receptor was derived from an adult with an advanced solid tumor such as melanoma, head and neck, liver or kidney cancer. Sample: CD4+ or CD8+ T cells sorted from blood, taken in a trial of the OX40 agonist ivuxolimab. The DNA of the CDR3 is TGTGCCAGCAGTTTATTACAGGGGGATTACGAGCAGTACTTC. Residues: CASSLLQGDYEQYF.